This is a list of T cell receptor beta chains from one sample in a study of OX40 agonist ivuxolimab in advanced cancers. Produced via immunoSEQ multiplex PCR; TCRdb's table is partial and in-frame only. The sample has 68,000 or so clones, 83% seen once. The material sequenced was CD4+ or CD8+ T cells sorted from blood, taken in a trial of the OX40 agonist ivuxolimab. All receptors come from an adult with an advanced solid tumor such as melanoma, head and neck, liver or kidney cancer. Each CDR3 is given with its conserved first and last residue. D genes are given only for firm matches. Some rows have no size entry. The others give once, few or many, or a class for an expanded clone.

V: TRBV7-2
J: TRBJ2-7
D: .
size: .
DNA: TGTGCCAGCAGCGCCCCAGGCAGGGCCTACGAGCAGTACTTC
CDR3: CASSAPGRAYEQYF

V: TRBV19
J: TRBJ1-1
D: .
size: once
DNA: TGTGCCAGTAGTATACTCGACAACGTGGGCACTGAAGCTTTCTTT
CDR3: CASSILDNVGTEAFF

V: TRBV6-5
J: TRBJ1-2
D: TRBD1
size: .
DNA: TGTGCCAGCAGACAGGGGGGAGGCTACACCTTC
CDR3: CASRQGGGYTF

V: TRBV14
J: TRBJ1-1
D: TRBD1
size: medium-sized
DNA: TGTGCCAGCAGCCAAGGGACAGGCACTGAAGCTTTCTTT
CDR3: CASSQGTGTEAFF

V: TRBV12-5
J: TRBJ1-2
D: .
size: once
DNA: TGTGCTAGTGAACCGCAGGGAGGGTATGGCTACACCTTC
CDR3: CASEPQGGYGYTF

V: TRBV6-1
J: TRBJ2-1
D: TRBD1
size: .
DNA: TGTGCCAGCAGTTCGGGACAGAGGAACAATGAGCAGTTCTTC
CDR3: CASSSGQRNNEQFF

V: TRBV10-3
J: TRBJ2-5
D: .
size: .
DNA: TGTGCCACCCGGGACGGTCATGAAGAGACCCAGTACTTC
CDR3: CATRDGHEETQYF

V: TRBV18
J: TRBJ1-2
D: TRBD1
size: few
DNA: TGTGCCAGCTCACCGGGACAGGGGAGTGGGCTGGATGGCTACACCTTC
CDR3: CASSPGQGSGLDGYTF

V: TRBV6-6
J: TRBJ2-1
D: TRBD2
size: .
DNA: TGTGCCAGCAGTTACGGGACTAGCGGGGACCAGGATGAGCAGTTCTTC
CDR3: CASSYGTSGDQDEQFF

V: TRBV5-1
J: TRBJ2-3
D: TRBD2
size: .
DNA: TGCGCCAGCAAGAGAGCGGGGAGCACAGATACGCAGTATTTT
CDR3: CASKRAGSTDTQYF

V: TRBV2
J: TRBJ2-1
D: TRBD2
size: .
DNA: TGTGCCAGCGAGGTGGGGGGACTAGCGATAGGAGAGCAGTTCTTC
CDR3: CASEVGGLAIGEQFF

V: TRBV5-5
J: TRBJ1-2
D: TRBD1
size: .
DNA: TGTGCCAGCAGCTGGGCCGGGACAGGGATCTATGGCTACACCTTC
CDR3: CASSWAGTGIYGYTF

V: TRBV14
J: TRBJ1-4
D: .
size: once
DNA: TGTGCCAGCAGCCAAAAAATGTGGTTTAATGAAAAACTGTTTTTT
CDR3: CASSQKMWFNEKLFF

V: TRBV6-5
J: TRBJ1-2
D: TRBD1
size: .
DNA: TGTGCCAGCACCTCCGGGACAGGGGGCCCCTACTTC
CDR3: CASTSGTGGPYF

V: TRBV7-6
J: TRBJ2-7
D: .
size: .
DNA: TGTGCCAGCAGCTTAAAGGGGTCGCTCTACGAGCAGTACTTC
CDR3: CASSLKGSLYEQYF

V: TRBV11-2
J: TRBJ2-7
D: .
size: .
DNA: TGTGCCAGCAGCTCACAGGGTACCTACGAGCAGTACTTC
CDR3: CASSSQGTYEQYF

V: TRBV19
J: TRBJ1-6
D: .
size: .
DNA: TGTGCCAGTAGTATAGTAGGGGCACCCCTCCACTTT
CDR3: CASSIVGAPLHF

V: TRBV6-1
J: TRBJ1-3
D: .
size: .
DNA: TGTGCCAGCAGTGAAGGGCGGAGTATGGCTGGAAACACCATATATTTT
CDR3: CASSEGRSMAGNTIYF

V: TRBV6-5
J: TRBJ1-1
D: .
size: .
DNA: TGTGCCAGCATGACAGGTATCATGAACACTGAAGCTTTCTTT
CDR3: CASMTGIMNTEAFF

V: TRBV2
J: TRBJ1-2
D: .
size: .
DNA: TGTGCCAGCAGTGAATCTGGGGCCTTCCTTTATGGCTACACCTTC
CDR3: CASSESGAFLYGYTF

V: TRBV5-1
J: TRBJ2-1
D: .
size: .
DNA: TGCGCCAGCAGCTCGACTAGAGGGGGAGCCTGGAATGAGCAGTTCTTC
CDR3: CASSSTRGGAWNEQFF

V: TRBV11-2
J: TRBJ2-7
D: .
size: .
DNA: TGTGCCAGCAGCTCGGCTAGGCGTACCTACGAGCAGTACTTC
CDR3: CASSSARRTYEQYF

V: TRBV4-1
J: TRBJ1-4
D: .
size: once
DNA: TGCGCCAGCAGCCAAGAGGGCAGGGCGGGCGAAAAACTGTTTTTT
CDR3: CASSQEGRAGEKLFF

V: TRBV7-8
J: TRBJ2-7
D: .
size: .
DNA: TGTGCCAGCAGCTTAGGTCTTCCGGGAAAGACCGACTACGAGCAGTACTTC
CDR3: CASSLGLPGKTDYEQYF

V: TRBV18
J: TRBJ2-7
D: TRBD1
size: .
DNA: TGTGCCAGCTCAACAACAGGGGTCGAGCAGTACTTC
CDR3: CASSTTGVEQYF

V: TRBV6-1
J: TRBJ1-3
D: .
size: .
DNA: TGTGCCACTCAAAGGGGAAACACCATATATTTT
CDR3: CATQRGNTIYF

V: TRBV6-5
J: TRBJ2-3
D: TRBD2
size: .
DNA: TGTGCCAGCAGCCGACTAGCGGATACGCAGTATTTT
CDR3: CASSRLADTQYF

V: TRBV6-5
J: TRBJ1-4
D: .
size: many
DNA: TGTGCCAGCAGGACATCAACTAATGAAAAACTGTTTTTT
CDR3: CASRTSTNEKLFF

V: TRBV5-1
J: TRBJ2-7
D: TRBD1
size: .
DNA: TGCGCCAGCGGAACGACAGGGGCGCTATCCTACGAGCAGTACTTC
CDR3: CASGTTGALSYEQYF

V: TRBV5-4
J: TRBJ2-1
D: .
size: .
DNA: TGTGCCAGCAGCTTGGACCAGGGCTCCTACAATGAGCAGTTCTTC
CDR3: CASSLDQGSYNEQFF

V: TRBV5-1
J: TRBJ1-3
D: .
size: .
DNA: TGCGCCAGCAGCTTGGCTGGGGATTCTGGAAACACCATATATTTT
CDR3: CASSLAGDSGNTIYF

V: TRBV27
J: TRBJ2-2
D: TRBD1
size: .
DNA: TGTGCCAGCAGTTTAAGGGCCAGGGGGACAGGGGGCACCGGGGAGCTGTTTTTT
CDR3: CASSLRARGTGGTGELFF

V: TRBV10-3
J: TRBJ1-1
D: .
size: once
DNA: TGTGCCATCAAGACAGCGATGATAGGGGAAGCTTTCTTT
CDR3: CAIKTAMIGEAFF

V: TRBV2
J: TRBJ1-6
D: TRBD1
size: .
DNA: TGTGCCAGCAGTGAGTACGGCAGGGGGTCGTCCTATAATTCACCCCTCCACTTT
CDR3: CASSEYGRGSSYNSPLHF

V: TRBV21-1
J: TRBJ2-5
D: .
size: .
DNA: TGTGCCAGCAGCAAAAACCCAGGGAGGGAGACCCAGTACTTC
CDR3: CASSKNPGRETQYF

V: TRBV6-5
J: TRBJ2-5
D: .
size: .
DNA: TGTGCCAGCGGCAGGGGAGGAGGAGAGACCCAGTACTTC
CDR3: CASGRGGGETQYF

V: TRBV5-1
J: TRBJ2-5
D: TRBD1
size: .
DNA: TGCGCCAGCAGCGAAGGGACAGGGGGGTCAGAGACCCAGTACTTC
CDR3: CASSEGTGGSETQYF

V: TRBV11-3
J: TRBJ2-2
D: .
size: .
DNA: TGTGCCAGCAGCTTACGCGGCACCGGGGAGCTGTTTTTT
CDR3: CASSLRGTGELFF

V: TRBV9
J: TRBJ2-7
D: .
size: once
DNA: TGTGCCAGCAGCGTAGGTCCGGGGAGCTCCTACGAGCAGTACTTC
CDR3: CASSVGPGSSYEQYF

V: TRBV19
J: TRBJ2-3
D: TRBD2
size: .
DNA: TGTGCCAGTAGAAGAGCGGGGGCGACAGATACGCAGTATTTT
CDR3: CASRRAGATDTQYF

V: TRBV7-9
J: TRBJ2-3
D: TRBD2
size: once
DNA: TGTGCCAGCAGCCCGCGGGCTAGCGGGGGAAGGCTTACAGATACGCAGTATTTT
CDR3: CASSPRASGGRLTDTQYF

V: TRBV7-2
J: TRBJ2-3
D: .
size: .
DNA: TGTGCCAGCAGCTCACTAGGCACGCAGTATTTT
CDR3: CASSSLGTQYF

V: TRBV4-2
J: TRBJ2-7
D: .
size: .
DNA: TGTGCCAGCAGCCAAGTGGTGAAGCCCTACTACGAGCAGTACTTC
CDR3: CASSQVVKPYYEQYF

V: TRBV6-5
J: TRBJ1-5
D: .
size: .
DNA: TGTGCCAGCAGTTCCTGGAACGGGGGCGGACAGCCCCAGCATTTT
CDR3: CASSSWNGGGQPQHF

V: TRBV7-9
J: TRBJ2-5
D: .
size: .
DNA: TGTGCCAGCAGCTTCCTATTAGGCGCTGAAGAGACCCAGTACTTC
CDR3: CASSFLLGAEETQYF

V: TRBV5-1
J: TRBJ1-2
D: .
size: .
DNA: TGCGCCAGCACCCAGGGAGCTAACTATGGCTACACCTTC
CDR3: CASTQGANYGYTF

V: TRBV25-1
J: TRBJ2-7
D: TRBD1
size: .
DNA: TGTGCCAGCAGTGTGACGGGACAGGGGGCGAGTGAGCAGTACTTC
CDR3: CASSVTGQGASEQYF

V: TRBV6-1
J: TRBJ1-3
D: .
size: .
DNA: TGTGCCAGCAGCGCCTTCAGCTCTGGAAACACCATATATTTT
CDR3: CASSAFSSGNTIYF

V: TRBV5-4
J: TRBJ2-1
D: TRBD2
size: .
DNA: TGTGCCAGCAGCCCCGCGGGGGGGTCCTACAATGAGCAGTTCTTC
CDR3: CASSPAGGSYNEQFF

V: TRBV5-6
J: TRBJ2-4
D: TRBD1
size: .
DNA: TGTGCCAGCAGCGTTGGACAGGGGCGAAACATTCAGTACTTC
CDR3: CASSVGQGRNIQYF

V: TRBV7-2
J: TRBJ2-7
D: .
size: many
DNA: TGTGCCAGCAGCTCGCCCGGACGATCCGAGCAGTACTTC
CDR3: CASSSPGRSEQYF

V: TRBV2
J: TRBJ1-4
D: TRBD1
size: .
DNA: TGTGCCAGCAGGGATACCGGGACAGGGATAACTGAAAAACTGTTTTTT
CDR3: CASRDTGTGITEKLFF

V: TRBV30
J: TRBJ1-5
D: .
size: .
DNA: TGTGCCTGGAGAAGGGACAGCAATCAGCCCCAGCATTTT
CDR3: CAWRRDSNQPQHF

V: TRBV19
J: TRBJ2-1
D: .
size: .
DNA: TGTGCCAGTAGTCTCGACTCACTCCGGCGGAATGAGCAGTTCTTC
CDR3: CASSLDSLRRNEQFF